The 15 T cell receptor beta chains in this list originate from one sample, sequenced in a study of blood T cells in healthy people across ages. It was with a sample-barcoded 5' primer and a J-beta primer mix that a second PCR of roughly 7 to 12 cycles was run. TCRdb fed the 5' RACE reads into MiXCR, producing one record per CDR3 protein. Of some 1.8 million distinct CDR3 sequences listed, about two fifths are singletons. The sample comprised blood. These receptors were taken from a human donor in good health.

The V gene is TRBV4-3, the J gene TRBJ2-1; no clear D. CDR1 and CDR2 (germline): LGHNA, YSLEER. Between the trimmed V and J ends, which lost 1 base and 4 bases, there was a span of 8 bases. The CDR3 contains 14 residues. The CDR3 bases are TGCGCCAGCAGCCAAGGTGCGGAGTACAATGAGCAGTTCTTC. This encodes CASSQGAEYNEQFF.

This clonotype was counted only a few times. The chain couples TRBV30 to TRBJ1-5, with D perhaps TRBD1 (6 bases). The CDR3 runs to 13 residues. Trimming cost V 2 bases and J 7 bases, with 12 bases left between them. The germline CDR1 and CDR2 sequences are GTSNPN and SVGIG (reference sequence). CDR3 coding DNA: TGTGCCTGGAGTTCAGGGGCGAAACAGCCCCAGCATTTT. Translating gives CAWSSGAKQPQHF.

The gene calls are TRBV29-1 and TRBJ1-1; D possibly corresponds to TRBD1 (5 bases). Germline CDR1 is SQVTM and CDR2 is ANQGSEA. The length of the CDR3 is 12 residues. Trimming pared 7 bases from V and 1 base from J, leaving 10 bases between. The DNA of the CDR3 is TGCAGCGGAGGGGCGGGGAACACTGAAGCTTTCTTT. This gives the protein CSGGAGNTEAFF.

For the CDR3, the DNA is TGCAGTGCTAGAGATCCGGGCAAGGGGGATGGCTACACCTTC. Encoded protein: CSARDPGKGDGYTF. The chain couples TRBV20-1 to TRBJ1-2; tentatively, D is TRBD1 (6 bases). Germline V gene sequence: CDR1 DFQATT, CDR2 SNEGSKA (reference sequence). Trimming left V 0 bases short and J 6 bases short, with 14 bases between. The CDR3 loop spans 14 amino acids.

The chain has TRBV12-3 or TRBV12-4 and TRBJ1-1; 8 positions match TRBD1. V lost 5 bases and J lost 1; bases outside the gene matches: 3. This CDR3 is built from 14 residues. CDR3 nucleotides: TGTGCCAGCAGTACGACAGGGGCGAACACTGAAGCTTTCTTT. It codes for CASSTTGANTEAFF.

The chain joins TRBV18 to TRBJ2-3; D unresolved. The CDR3 sequence is 14 residues long. Trimming stripped 0 bases from V and 1 base from J, with 5 bases between. Germline V gene data show CDR1 as KGHSH and CDR2 as LQKENI. The CDR3 DNA sequence: TGTGCCAGCTCACCACCGATTGGCACAGATACGCAGTATTTT. Translating it yields CASSPPIGTDTQYF.

This clonotype came up a few times. The V call is TRBV29-1, the J call TRBJ2-7; the D is unclear. The V gene lost 4 bases and the J gene lost 6 bases, with 10 bases spanning the gap. This CDR3 spans 11 amino acids. Per germline, CDR1 SQVTM and CDR2 ANQGSEA. CDR3 amino acids: CSVASTGEQYF. DNA of the CDR3: TGCAGCGTTGCCAGCACCGGCGAGCAGTACTTC.

The chain uses TRBV20-1 and TRBJ2-6, with TRBD1 matching over 7 bases. With 5 bases clipped from V and 3 bases from J, the junction kept 4 bases outside the gene matches. Germline CDR1 reads DFQATT; CDR2 reads SNEGSKA (reference sequence). This CDR3 contains 14 residues. The CDR3 protein is CSAPTGYGANVLTF. CDR3 nucleotide sequence: TGCAGTGCTCCGACAGGGTATGGGGCCAACGTCCTGACTTTC.

This clonotype was seen once. This chain uses TRBV20-1 with TRBJ1-5; no firm D call. This CDR3 contains 15 residues. Germline V CDR1 and CDR2: DFQATT, SNEGSKA (reference sequence). The germline V and J ends were trimmed by 5 bases and 6 bases, with 20 bases remaining between them. CDR3 protein: CSARRVGLGGQPQHF. In DNA form, the CDR3 reads TGCAGTGCTCGCCGAGTGGGGTTAGGCGGTCAGCCCCAGCATTTT.

This clonotype was detected a few times. The chain couples TRBV20-1 to TRBJ1-4; the D is unclear. Germline V lookup: CDR1 DFQATT, CDR2 SNEGSKA (reference sequence). The CDR3 contains 12 residues. V was shortened by 4 bases and J by 8 bases, with 11 bases between the two germline ends. Here the CDR3 DNA reads TGCAGTGCTACTTCAGCGGGCGAAAAACTGTTTTTT. Its protein product is CSATSAGEKLFF.

About this clonotype: This is likely a read error, given that the CDR3 carries no conserved phenylalanine or tryptophan at its end. The chain is built from TRBV5-1 and TRBJ2-5; the D gene is possibly TRBD2 (5 bases). CDR3 size: 17 residues. Trimming removed 0 bases from V and 4 bases from J, with 19 bases in between. The germline CDR1 and CDR2 sequences are SGHRS and YFSETQ. Here the CDR3 DNA reads TGCGCCAGCAGCTTGGCCGGTAGAGGGATAACGGTAGAGACCCAGTACGTC. Amino acid sequence: CASSLAGRGITVETQYV.

This clonotype was counted a few times. V usage is TRBV29-1 and J usage is TRBJ2-7; 8 positions agree with TRBD1. CDR1 is SQVTM, CDR2 ANQGSEA, per germline. V lost 7 bases to trimming and J lost 3 bases; unmatched junction nucleotides: 11. The CDR3 runs to 14 residues. The DNA for the CDR3 is TGCAGCGCAGTTAGACAGGGGCATGTCTACGAGCAGTACTTC. It yields the protein CSAVRQGHVYEQYF.

The V gene is TRBV29-1, the J gene TRBJ2-1, with D possibly called TRBD1 or TRBD2 (5 bases each). Trimming stripped 1 base from V and 4 bases from J, with 20 bases between. CDR1 and CDR2 from the germline V gene are SQVTM and ANQGSEA. The CDR3 length is 17 residues. The CDR3 DNA follows: TGCAGCGTTGAAGGAGCGTGGTTGAGGGGCCCTTACAATGAGCAGTTCTTC. It codes for CSVEGAWLRGPYNEQFF.

For this clonotype: The junction shows a germline mismatch at one end, possibly a read error. This chain connects TRBV7-2 to TRBJ1-2; no firm D call. CDR1 and CDR2 from the germline V gene are SGHTA and FQGNSA. This CDR3 has 13 amino acids. The CDR3 DNA follows: TGCGCCAGCAGCTTAGCGGCCGGGCATGGCTACACCTTC. This sequence encodes CASSLAAGHGYTF.

The table lists this clonotype with a few counts. The V gene is TRBV6-5, the J gene TRBJ1-5; D is undetermined. Germline V gene data show CDR1 as MNHEY and CDR2 as SVGAGI. The ends were cut back, 6 bases at V and 5 bases at J, with 11 bases in the middle. This CDR3 has 13 residues. The CDR3 sequence is CASRRVKDQPQHF. The CDR3 nucleotides are TGTGCCAGCAGGAGGGTTAAAGATCAGCCCCAGCATTTT.